This T cell receptor beta chain came from a study of glioma-infiltrating T cells. The CDR3 length is 15 residues. Germline lookup yields CDR1 DFQATT and CDR2 SNEGSKA (reference sequence). About this clonotype: A read error may produce the germline difference seen at one junction end.

The iRepertoire nested amplicon-rescue multiplex PCR amplified TCR alpha and beta CDR3s from RNA. Each CDR3 protein is one row after TCRdb ran MiXCR on the multiplex PCR reads. Among 400,000 or so distinct CDR3 sequences listed, 41% were seen once. The V gene is TRBV20-1, the J gene TRBJ2-1, with D possibly matching TRBD2 (5 bases). This clonotype was obtained from a human donor with low-grade glioma or glioblastoma, undergoing nonglioma brain surgery, or in good health (not recorded which). Sequenced sample: glioma tissue, nonneoplastic brain tissue, or PBMCs (not recorded which). The CDR3 protein is CSARAFWPSGNERFF. CDR3 sequence (DNA): TGCAGTGCTAGGGCTTTTTGGCCCTCGGGAAATGAGCGGTTCTTC.